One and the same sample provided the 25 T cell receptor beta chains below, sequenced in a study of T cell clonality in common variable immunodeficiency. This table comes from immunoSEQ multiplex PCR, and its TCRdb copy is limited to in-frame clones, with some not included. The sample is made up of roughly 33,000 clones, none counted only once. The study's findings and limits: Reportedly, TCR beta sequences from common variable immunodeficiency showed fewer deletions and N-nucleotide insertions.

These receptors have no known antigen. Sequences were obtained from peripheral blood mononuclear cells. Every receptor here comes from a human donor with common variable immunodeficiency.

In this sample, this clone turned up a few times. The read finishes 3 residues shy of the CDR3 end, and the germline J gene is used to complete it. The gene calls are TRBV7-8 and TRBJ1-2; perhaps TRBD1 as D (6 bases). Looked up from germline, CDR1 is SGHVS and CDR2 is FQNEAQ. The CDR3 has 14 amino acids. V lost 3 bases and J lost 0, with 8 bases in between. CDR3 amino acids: CASSLDSPNYGYTF. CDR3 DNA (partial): TGTGCCAGCAGCTTGGACAGCCCTAACTATGGC.

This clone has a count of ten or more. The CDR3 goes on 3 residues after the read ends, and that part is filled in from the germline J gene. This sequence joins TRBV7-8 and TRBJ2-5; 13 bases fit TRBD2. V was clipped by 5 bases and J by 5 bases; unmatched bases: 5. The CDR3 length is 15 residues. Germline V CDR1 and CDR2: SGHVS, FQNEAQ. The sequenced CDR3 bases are TGTGCCAGCAGCCCGGGACTAGCGGGGACGGAGACC. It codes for CASSPGLAGTET. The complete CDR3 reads CASSPGLAGTETQYF.

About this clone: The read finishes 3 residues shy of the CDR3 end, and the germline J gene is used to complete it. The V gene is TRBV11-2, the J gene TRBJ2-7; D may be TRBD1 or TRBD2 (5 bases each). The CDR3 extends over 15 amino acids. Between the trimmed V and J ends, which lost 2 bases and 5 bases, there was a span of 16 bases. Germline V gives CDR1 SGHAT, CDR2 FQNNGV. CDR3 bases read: TGTGCCAGCAGCTTACCCGAGGGCAGGGCGGACGAG. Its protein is CASSLPEGRADE. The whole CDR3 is CASSLPEGRADEQYF. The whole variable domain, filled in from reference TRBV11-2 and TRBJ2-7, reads EAGVAQSPRYKIIEKRQSVAFWCNPISGHATLYWYQQILGQGPKLLIQFQNNGVVDDSQLPKDRFSAERLKGVDSTLKIQPAKLEDSAVYLCASSLPEGRADEQYFGPGTRLTVT.

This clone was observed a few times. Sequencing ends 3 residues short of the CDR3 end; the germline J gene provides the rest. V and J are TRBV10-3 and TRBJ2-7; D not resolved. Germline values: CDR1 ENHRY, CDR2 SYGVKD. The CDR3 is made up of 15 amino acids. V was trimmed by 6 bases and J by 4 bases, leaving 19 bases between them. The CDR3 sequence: CAIRALITSPYEQYF. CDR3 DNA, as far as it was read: TGTGCCATCAGAGCACTCATTACCTCTCCTTACGAG.

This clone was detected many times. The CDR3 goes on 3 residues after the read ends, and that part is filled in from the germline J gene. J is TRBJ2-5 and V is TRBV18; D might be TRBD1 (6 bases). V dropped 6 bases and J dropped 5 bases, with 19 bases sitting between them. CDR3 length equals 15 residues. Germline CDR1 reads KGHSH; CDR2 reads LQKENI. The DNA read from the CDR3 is TGTGCCAGCTCCCTCGGGGCAGGGGTTCGGGAGACC. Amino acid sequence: CASSLGAGVRET. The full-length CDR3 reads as CASSLGAGVRETQYF.

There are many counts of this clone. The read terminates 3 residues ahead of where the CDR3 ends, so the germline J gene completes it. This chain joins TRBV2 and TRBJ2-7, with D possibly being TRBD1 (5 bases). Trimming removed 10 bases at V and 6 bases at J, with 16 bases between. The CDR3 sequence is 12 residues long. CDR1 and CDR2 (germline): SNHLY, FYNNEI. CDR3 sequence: CATDMGLGEQYF. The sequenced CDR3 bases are TGTGCCACCGATATGGGGCTGGGCGAG.

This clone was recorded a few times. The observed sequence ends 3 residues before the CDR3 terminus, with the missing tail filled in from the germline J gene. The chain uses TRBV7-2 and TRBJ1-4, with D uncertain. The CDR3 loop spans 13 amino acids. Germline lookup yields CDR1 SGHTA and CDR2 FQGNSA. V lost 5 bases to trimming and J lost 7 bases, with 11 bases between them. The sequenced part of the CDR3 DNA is TGTGCCAGCAGCCGCGGCGACGGTGAAAAA. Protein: CASSRGDGEK. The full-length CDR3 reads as CASSRGDGEKLFF. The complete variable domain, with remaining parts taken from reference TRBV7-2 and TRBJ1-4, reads GAGVSQSPSNKVTEKGKDVELRCDPISGHTALYWYRQSLGQGLEFLIYFQGNSAPDKSGLPSDRFSAERTGGSVSTLTIQRTQQEDSAVYLCASSRGDGEKLFFGSGTQLSVL.

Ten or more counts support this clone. The CDR3 DNA, read in part, is TGTGCCAGTAGTACCGGGACAGGAGGC. It yields the protein CASSTGTGG. The complete CDR3 protein is CASSTGTGGYTF. V gene TRBV19 combines with J gene TRBJ1-2; the match to TRBD1 covers 8 bases. The read falls 3 residues short of the CDR3 end, and the missing part is taken from the germline J gene. Germline V gives CDR1 LNHDA, CDR2 SQIVND (reference sequence). The CDR3 length is 12 residues.

The sequenced part of the CDR3 DNA is TGTGCCAGTACCCCAAACAGGGGCAGCTCTGGGGCCAACGTC. It codes for CASTPNRGSSGANV. In full, the CDR3 reads CASTPNRGSSGANVLTF. V gene TRBV19 combines with J gene TRBJ2-6; 7 positions agree with TRBD1. The sequenced fragment ends 3 residues before the CDR3 boundary, so the rest is inferred from the germline J gene. Germline assignment: CDR1 LNHDA and CDR2 SQIVND (reference sequence). V trimming: 7 bases; J trimming: 0 bases; junction bases outside the gene matches: 9. The CDR3 extends over 17 amino acids.

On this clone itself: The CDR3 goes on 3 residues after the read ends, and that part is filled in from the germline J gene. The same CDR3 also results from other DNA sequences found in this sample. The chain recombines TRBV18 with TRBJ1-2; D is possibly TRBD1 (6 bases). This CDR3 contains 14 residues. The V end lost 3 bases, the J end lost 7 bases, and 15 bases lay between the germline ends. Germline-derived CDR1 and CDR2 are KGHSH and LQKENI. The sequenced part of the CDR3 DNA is TGTGCCAGCTCACCTCAAGGACAGACGGGTGGC. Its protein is CASSPQGQTGG. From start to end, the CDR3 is CASSPQGQTGGYTF.

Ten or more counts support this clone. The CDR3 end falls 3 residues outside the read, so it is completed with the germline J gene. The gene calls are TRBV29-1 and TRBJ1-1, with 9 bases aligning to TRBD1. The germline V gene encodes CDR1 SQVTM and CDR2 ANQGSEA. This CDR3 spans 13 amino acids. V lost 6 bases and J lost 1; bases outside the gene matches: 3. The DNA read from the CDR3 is TGCAGCGTCCAGACAGGGGGGAACACTGAA. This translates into CSVQTGGNTE. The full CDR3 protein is CSVQTGGNTEAFF.

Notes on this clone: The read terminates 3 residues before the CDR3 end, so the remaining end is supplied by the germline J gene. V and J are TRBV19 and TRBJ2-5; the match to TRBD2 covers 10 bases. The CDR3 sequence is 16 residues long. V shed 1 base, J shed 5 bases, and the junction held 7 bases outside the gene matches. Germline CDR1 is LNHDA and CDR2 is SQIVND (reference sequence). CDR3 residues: CASSIASGGPEETQYF. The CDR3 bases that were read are TGTGCCAGTAGTATAGCTAGCGGGGGACCGGAGGAGACC.

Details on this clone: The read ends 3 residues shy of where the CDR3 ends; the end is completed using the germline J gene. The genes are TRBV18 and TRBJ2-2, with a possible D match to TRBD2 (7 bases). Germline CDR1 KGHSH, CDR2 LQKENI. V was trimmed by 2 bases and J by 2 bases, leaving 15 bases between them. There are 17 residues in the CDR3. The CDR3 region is CASSPGGAQRNTGELFF. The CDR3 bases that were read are TGTGCCAGCTCACCAGGGGGGGCGCAGAGAAACACCGGGGAG.

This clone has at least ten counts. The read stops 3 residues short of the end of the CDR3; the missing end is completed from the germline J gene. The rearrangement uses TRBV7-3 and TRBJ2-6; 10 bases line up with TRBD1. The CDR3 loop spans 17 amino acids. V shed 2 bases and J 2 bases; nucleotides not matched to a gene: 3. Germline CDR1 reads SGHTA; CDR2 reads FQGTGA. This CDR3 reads CASSLLGQGTGANVLTF. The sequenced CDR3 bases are TGTGCCAGCAGCTTACTGGGACAGGGGACTGGGGCCAACGTC.

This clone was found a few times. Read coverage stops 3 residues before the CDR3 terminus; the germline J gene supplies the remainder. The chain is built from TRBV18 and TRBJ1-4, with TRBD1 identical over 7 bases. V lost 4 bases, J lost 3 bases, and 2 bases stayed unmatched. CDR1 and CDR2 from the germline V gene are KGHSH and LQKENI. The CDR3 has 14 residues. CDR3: CASSQGASNEKLFF. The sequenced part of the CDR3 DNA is TGTGCCAGCTCACAGGGGGCATCTAATGAAAAA.

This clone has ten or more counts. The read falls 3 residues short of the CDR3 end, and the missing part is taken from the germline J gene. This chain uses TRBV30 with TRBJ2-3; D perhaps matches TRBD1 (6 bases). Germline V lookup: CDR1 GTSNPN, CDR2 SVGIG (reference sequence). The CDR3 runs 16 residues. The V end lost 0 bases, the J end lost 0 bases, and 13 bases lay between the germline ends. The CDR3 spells CAWSVRTASSTDTQYF. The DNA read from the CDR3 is TGTGCCTGGAGTGTACGGACAGCTTCTAGCACAGATACG.

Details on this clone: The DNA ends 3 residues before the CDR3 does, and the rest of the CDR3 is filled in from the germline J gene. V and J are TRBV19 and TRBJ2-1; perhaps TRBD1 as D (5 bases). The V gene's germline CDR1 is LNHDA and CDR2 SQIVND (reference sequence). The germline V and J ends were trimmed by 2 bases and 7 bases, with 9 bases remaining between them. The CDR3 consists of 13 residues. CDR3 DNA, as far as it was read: TGTGCCAGTAGTATAAATAAGGGGAATGAG. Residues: CASSINKGNE. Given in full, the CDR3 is CASSINKGNEQFF.

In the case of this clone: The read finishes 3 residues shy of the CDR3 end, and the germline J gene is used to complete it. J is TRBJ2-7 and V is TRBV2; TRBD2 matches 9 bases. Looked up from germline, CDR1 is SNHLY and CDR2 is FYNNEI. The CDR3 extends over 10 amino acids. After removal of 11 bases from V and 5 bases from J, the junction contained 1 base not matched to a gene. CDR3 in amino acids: CAQRGDEQYF. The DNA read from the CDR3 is TGTGCCCAGCGGGGGGACGAG. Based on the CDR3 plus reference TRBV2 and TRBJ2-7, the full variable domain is EPEVTQTPSHQVTQMGQEVILRCVPISNHLYFYWYRQILGQKVEFLVSFYNNEISEKSEIFDDQFSVERPDGSNFTLKIRSTKLEDSAMYFCAQRGDEQYFGPGTRLTVT.

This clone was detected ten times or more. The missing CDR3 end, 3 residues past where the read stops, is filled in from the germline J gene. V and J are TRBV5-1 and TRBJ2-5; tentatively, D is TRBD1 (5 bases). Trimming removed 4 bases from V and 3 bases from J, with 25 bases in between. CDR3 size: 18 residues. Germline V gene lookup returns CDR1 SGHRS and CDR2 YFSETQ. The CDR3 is CASSLRQTDLYLKETQYF. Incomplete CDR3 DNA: TGCGCCAGCAGCCTTCGACAGACAGACCTCTACCTAAAAGAGACC.

The CDR3 bases that were read are TGTGCCAGTACCCCAGGGGACACAGGACTTGGAAACACC. Residues: CASTPGDTGLGNT. The full CDR3 protein reads CASTPGDTGLGNTIYF. The chain is built from TRBV19 and TRBJ1-3; perhaps TRBD1 as D (6 bases). With the read ending 3 residues before the CDR3 end, the germline J gene is used to fill in that end. Germline V gives CDR1 LNHDA, CDR2 SQIVND (reference sequence). V lost 7 bases and J 3 bases, leaving 19 bases between the germline ends. CDR3 size: 16 residues.

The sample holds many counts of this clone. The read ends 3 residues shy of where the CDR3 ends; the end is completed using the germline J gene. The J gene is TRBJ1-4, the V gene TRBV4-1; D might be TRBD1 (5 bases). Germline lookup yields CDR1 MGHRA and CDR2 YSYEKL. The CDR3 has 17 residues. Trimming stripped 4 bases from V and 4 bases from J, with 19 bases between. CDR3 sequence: CASSLKNLRGFNEKLFF. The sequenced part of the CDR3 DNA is TGCGCCAGCAGCCTTAAAAATTTGCGGGGGTTTAATGAAAAA.

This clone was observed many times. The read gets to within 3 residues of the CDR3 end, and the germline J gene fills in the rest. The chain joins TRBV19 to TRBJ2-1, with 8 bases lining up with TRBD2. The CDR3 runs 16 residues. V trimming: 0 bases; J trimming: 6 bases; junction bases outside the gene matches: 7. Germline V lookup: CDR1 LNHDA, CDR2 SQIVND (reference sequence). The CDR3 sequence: CASSIDRGLAANEQFF. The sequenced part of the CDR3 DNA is TGTGCCAGTAGTATAGATCGAGGACTAGCTGCCAATGAG. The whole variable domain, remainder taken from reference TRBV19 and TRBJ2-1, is DGGITQSPKYLFRKEGQNVTLSCEQNLNHDAMYWYRQDPGQGLRLIYYSQIVNDFQKGDIAEGYSVSREKKESFPLTVTSAQKNPTAFYLCASSIDRGLAANEQFFGPGTRLTVL.

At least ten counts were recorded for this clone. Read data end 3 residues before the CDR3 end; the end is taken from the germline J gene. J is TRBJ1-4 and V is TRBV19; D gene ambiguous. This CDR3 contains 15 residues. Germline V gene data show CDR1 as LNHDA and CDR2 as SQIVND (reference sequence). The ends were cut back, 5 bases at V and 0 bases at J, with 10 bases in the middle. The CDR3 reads CASSGPPATNEKLFF. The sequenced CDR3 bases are TGTGCCAGTAGTGGCCCGCCTGCAACTAATGAAAAA.

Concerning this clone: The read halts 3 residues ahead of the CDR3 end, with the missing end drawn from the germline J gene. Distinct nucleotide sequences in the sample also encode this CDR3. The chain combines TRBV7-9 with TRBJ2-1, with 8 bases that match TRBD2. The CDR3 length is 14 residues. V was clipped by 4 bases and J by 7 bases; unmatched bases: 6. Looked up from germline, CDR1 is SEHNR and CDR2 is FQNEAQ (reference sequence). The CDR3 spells CASSSTGGPNEQFF. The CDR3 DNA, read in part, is TGTGCCAGCAGCTCCACGGGGGGGCCGAATGAG.

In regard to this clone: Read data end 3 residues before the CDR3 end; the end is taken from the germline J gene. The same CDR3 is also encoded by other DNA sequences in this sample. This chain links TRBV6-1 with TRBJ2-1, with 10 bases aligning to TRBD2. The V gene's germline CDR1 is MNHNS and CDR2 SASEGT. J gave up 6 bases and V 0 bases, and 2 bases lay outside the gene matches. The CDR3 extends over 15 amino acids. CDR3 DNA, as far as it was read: TGTGCCAGCAGTGAAGCAGCGGGAGGGCCCAATGAG. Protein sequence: CASSEAAGGPNE. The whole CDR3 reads CASSEAAGGPNEQFF.